The rows below give T cell receptor beta chains drawn from one sample of a study of cytomegalovirus exposure and HLA in healthy donors. Here immunoSEQ multiplex PCR was the method, and the copy in TCRdb shows in-frame clones only, minus some. The data hold approximately 93,000 clones, with 82% observed a single time. What was sequenced was PBMCs. These receptors came from a man aged 45-65 years in good health and CMV-seronegative. CDR3s include the opening cysteine and the closing phenylalanine or tryptophan. The order of the fields is D gene, J gene, clone size, V gene, CDR3 DNA, CDR3 protein. D genes are given only for firm matches. The size of a clone is reported for some rows only, either as once, few or many, or as a class for expanded clones.

d_call: TRBD1
j_call: TRBJ2-7
clone_size: .
v_call: TRBV5-4
cdr3_nt: TGTGCCAGCAGCCTCGGACAGGGAAAGGCCTACGAGCAGTACTTC
cdr3_aa: CASSLGQGKAYEQYF

d_call: TRBD2
j_call: TRBJ2-5
clone_size: few
v_call: TRBV5-1
cdr3_nt: TGCGCCAGCAGCACAGGGACTAGGCGTTGGGAGACCCAGTACTTC
cdr3_aa: CASSTGTRRWETQYF

d_call: .
j_call: TRBJ2-7
clone_size: .
v_call: TRBV20-1
cdr3_nt: TGCAGTGCTACCGGTATTGTTGAGCAGTACTTC
cdr3_aa: CSATGIVEQYF

d_call: .
j_call: TRBJ1-1
clone_size: .
v_call: TRBV7-8
cdr3_nt: TGTGCCAGCAGCTTAATGGGGGGTCCGATCGGGATGAACACTGAAGCTTTCTTT
cdr3_aa: CASSLMGGPIGMNTEAFF

d_call: .
j_call: TRBJ2-3
clone_size: .
v_call: TRBV6-1
cdr3_nt: TGTGCCAGCAGAGTGGCTAGCGTAGGAACAGATACGCAGTATTTT
cdr3_aa: CASRVASVGTDTQYF

d_call: .
j_call: TRBJ2-1
clone_size: .
v_call: TRBV5-4
cdr3_nt: TGTGCCAGCACCGTCCAAGCGGGCGGCTCCTACAATGAGCAGTTCTTC
cdr3_aa: CASTVQAGGSYNEQFF

d_call: TRBD2
j_call: TRBJ2-2
clone_size: .
v_call: TRBV18
cdr3_nt: TGTGCCAGCTCACCACTGCTAGCGGGAGGATTCGGGGAGCTGTTTTTT
cdr3_aa: CASSPLLAGGFGELFF

d_call: .
j_call: TRBJ1-5
clone_size: .
v_call: TRBV19
cdr3_nt: TGTGCCAGTAGTATAGGGTCAGTTAGCAATCAGCCCCAGCATTTT
cdr3_aa: CASSIGSVSNQPQHF

d_call: .
j_call: TRBJ1-3
clone_size: few
v_call: TRBV5-4
cdr3_nt: TGTGCCAGCAGCTTGTCGGGGGGAAATGGAAACACCATATATTTT
cdr3_aa: CASSLSGGNGNTIYF

d_call: TRBD1
j_call: TRBJ2-7
clone_size: .
v_call: TRBV28
cdr3_nt: TGTGCCAGCAACCTACCCCTGGGACAGGAGAACTACGAGCAGTACTTC
cdr3_aa: CASNLPLGQENYEQYF

d_call: .
j_call: TRBJ1-5
clone_size: .
v_call: TRBV5-3
cdr3_nt: TGTGCCAGCAGCTTGGGGAGGCCTTATCAGCCCCAGCATTTT
cdr3_aa: CASSLGRPYQPQHF

d_call: TRBD2
j_call: TRBJ2-3
clone_size: .
v_call: TRBV10-3
cdr3_nt: TGTGCCATCAGTGCGGGTAGCGGGAGGGGAGGTACGCAGTATTTT
cdr3_aa: CAISAGSGRGGTQYF

d_call: TRBD1
j_call: TRBJ2-3
clone_size: .
v_call: TRBV29-1
cdr3_nt: TGCAGCGCAGGGGAAATTAGGACAGGGGGTTCGTCAGATACGCAGTATTTT
cdr3_aa: CSAGEIRTGGSSDTQYF

d_call: .
j_call: TRBJ1-4
clone_size: .
v_call: TRBV28
cdr3_nt: TGTGCCAGCAGTCCTAAAGCAGGGGTTGAAAAACTGTTTTTT
cdr3_aa: CASSPKAGVEKLFF

d_call: .
j_call: TRBJ1-2
clone_size: .
v_call: TRBV6-5
cdr3_nt: TGTGCCAGTTCCCCCGGGCAGCGGGGCTACACCTTC
cdr3_aa: CASSPGQRGYTF

d_call: TRBD2
j_call: TRBJ2-1
clone_size: .
v_call: TRBV7-9
cdr3_nt: TGTGCCAGCAGCTTAGCCCATCAACAGTGGACTAGCGGGAGCCAGTTTAAGTTCTTC
cdr3_aa: CASSLAHQQWTSGSQFKFF

d_call: TRBD1
j_call: TRBJ1-2
clone_size: .
v_call: TRBV7-3
cdr3_nt: TGTGCCAGCAGCAACGGACAGGGAGACTATGGCTACACCTTC
cdr3_aa: CASSNGQGDYGYTF

d_call: TRBD1
j_call: TRBJ1-2
clone_size: .
v_call: TRBV19
cdr3_nt: TGTGCCAGTAGTATAAGGACAGGGGGCGACTATGGCTACACCTTC
cdr3_aa: CASSIRTGGDYGYTF

d_call: TRBD1
j_call: TRBJ2-2
clone_size: .
v_call: TRBV19
cdr3_nt: TGTGCCAGCGACCCAACAGGGGTAAACACCGGGGAGCTGTTTTTT
cdr3_aa: CASDPTGVNTGELFF

d_call: TRBD1
j_call: TRBJ2-2
clone_size: .
v_call: TRBV13
cdr3_nt: TGTGCCAGCAGCTTGACAGGGGGCGTCGGGGAGCTGTTTTTT
cdr3_aa: CASSLTGGVGELFF

d_call: .
j_call: TRBJ2-2
clone_size: .
v_call: TRBV28
cdr3_nt: TGTGCCAGCAGTTTCGGAGGGGAAGGCACCGGGGAGCTGTTTTTT
cdr3_aa: CASSFGGEGTGELFF

d_call: .
j_call: TRBJ1-2
clone_size: .
v_call: TRBV5-4
cdr3_nt: TGTGCCAGCAGCCAGGATCAAGCCGCCCCGGTCTATGGCTACACCTTC
cdr3_aa: CASSQDQAAPVYGYTF

d_call: TRBD1
j_call: TRBJ2-2
clone_size: .
v_call: TRBV29-1
cdr3_nt: TGCAGCGTTGTCCGGGACAGGAACACCGGGGAGCTGTTTTTT
cdr3_aa: CSVVRDRNTGELFF

d_call: TRBD1
j_call: TRBJ2-7
clone_size: .
v_call: TRBV15
cdr3_nt: TGTGCCACCAGCAGAGTTATGACAGGGGATCTCTACGAGCAGTACTTC
cdr3_aa: CATSRVMTGDLYEQYF

d_call: .
j_call: TRBJ1-2
clone_size: .
v_call: TRBV7-2
cdr3_nt: TGTGCCAGCAGTAGCAACTATGGCTACACCTTC
cdr3_aa: CASSSNYGYTF

d_call: TRBD1
j_call: TRBJ2-7
clone_size: .
v_call: TRBV10-3
cdr3_nt: TGTGCCATCAACCCCGGGACAGGGTCCCACGAGCAGTACTTC
cdr3_aa: CAINPGTGSHEQYF

d_call: TRBD2
j_call: TRBJ2-1
clone_size: .
v_call: TRBV9
cdr3_nt: TGTGCCAGCAGTAGACTAGCGGGAGTCCCCCACGAGCAGTTCTTC
cdr3_aa: CASSRLAGVPHEQFF

d_call: .
j_call: TRBJ2-7
clone_size: .
v_call: TRBV7-2
cdr3_nt: TGTGCCAGCAGCCTAGCGCTCGAGGCACTCATCTACGAGCAGTACTTC
cdr3_aa: CASSLALEALIYEQYF

d_call: TRBD1
j_call: TRBJ1-1
clone_size: .
v_call: TRBV18
cdr3_nt: TGTGCCAGTACAGGGGATCTAAACACTGAAGCTTTCTTT
cdr3_aa: CASTGDLNTEAFF

d_call: TRBD1
j_call: TRBJ1-2
clone_size: once
v_call: TRBV27
cdr3_nt: TGTGCCAGCAGTTTAGGGACAGCTAACTATGGCTACACCTTC
cdr3_aa: CASSLGTANYGYTF

d_call: .
j_call: TRBJ1-4
clone_size: .
v_call: TRBV4-1
cdr3_nt: TGCGCCAGCAGCCAAGGTCAGGTCTTTAATGAAAAACTGTTTTTT
cdr3_aa: CASSQGQVFNEKLFF

d_call: TRBD1
j_call: TRBJ2-2
clone_size: .
v_call: TRBV29-1
cdr3_nt: TGCAGCGTTGGGACAGGGGGCACCGGGGAGCTGTTTTTT
cdr3_aa: CSVGTGGTGELFF

d_call: .
j_call: TRBJ2-1
clone_size: .
v_call: TRBV5-1
cdr3_nt: TGCGCCAGCAGCTTGACCGGGGAGGAGCAGTTCTTC
cdr3_aa: CASSLTGEEQFF